This section outlines one T cell receptor (beta chain) sequence together with its context. What antigen it recognizes has not been identified. Per-base qualities were not stored, and no clone one base away is much larger. Collaborating institutions collected whole blood in K2EDTA tubes following their own protocols. For TCRbeta analysis, collaborators shipped samples as frozen whole blood, isolated PBMCs, or DNA extracted from either of those sample types. The data were obtained in a study of blood T cell repertoires in COVID-19 (dated by TCRdb to the early 2020s). About the study as a whole: Samples from collaborators originated in the United States, Italy and Spain and spanned both the acute and convalescent phases of COVID-19. The dataset comprised deeply sampled blood TCRbeta repertoires from subjects exposed to, actively infected with, or recovered from COVID-19. Sample metadata almost always included a de-identified subject ID, COVID-19 status, age in years and sex. The repertoires were made available in a free public database intended to serve as a resource for research on the immune response to SARS-CoV-2. The material from the prospective study consisted of cDNA or gDNA derived from T cells, B-cell-depleted T cells, or PBMCs. Where available, HLA class I and class II types were obtained from metadata supplied by the sample provider rather than from assay-based typing. The samples were drawn from two sources: the first 160 participants of the ongoing ImmuneRACE study, and 1,254 subjects contributed by 6 global collaborators. Results and caveats for the whole study, not just this receptor: The quantity of clinical and demographic metadata differed by source and by participant and was supplied without curation.

Ends trimmed: V by 6 bases, J by 2 bases; bases unmatched to a gene: 8. There are 14 amino acids in the CDR3, from cysteine to phenylalanine inclusive. The only DNA kept is the CDR3, 42 bases in frame from the first base. TCRbeta CDR3 regions were amplified from genomic DNA using the immunoSEQ Assay, a bias-controlled multiplex PCR. Per the authors' processing: Nucleated cell counts per sample were estimated from amplification of reference gene primers within the assay. To quantify the absolute abundance of each unique TCRbeta CDR3 rearrangement, sequence reads were collapsed and filtered. Productive Simpson clonality was computed per sample as the square root of Simpson's diversity index over productive rearrangements. TCRdb retrieved this table from immuneACCESS and kept in-frame rearrangements only. Not all clones are present; in checked studies, unresolved V genes account for under half, and no reason is known for the remainder. The V and J calls and clone size were taken over from that table, and D and trimming were inferred from the DNA. The sample has approximately 190,000 clones on record, roughly four fifths of them singletons. The ten largest account for 5.2% of the sample.

The sequenced material came from peripheral blood. The TCR was taken from a woman aged 25 to 39 with acute or convalescent COVID-19. Recombination linked TRBV5-3 to TRBJ2-7; the central 7 bases match TRBD1. TRBV5-3 is an open reading frame whose function is uncertain. The nucleotides read TGTGCCAGAAATCGTGGGACAGTACCCTACGAGCAGTACTTC. Translated, it gives CARNRGTVPYEQYF.